This TCR beta chain was recorded in a study of brain T cells in children with intractable seizures (dated by TCRdb to about 2021). Study-wide context: A NanoString immunology panel was first used to screen resected brain tissue from about 53 pediatric epilepsy surgery cases for immune gene transcripts. Of the roughly 12 selected surgery cases, pre-surgery blood was also sequenced for eight, so four had brain tissue only.

CDR1 and CDR2, looked up from the germline V gene (reference sequence), are LNHDA and SQIVND. V lost 3 bases and J lost 7 bases; the stretch between them is 13 bases long. Reading from cysteine to phenylalanine, the CDR3 counts 15 amino acids. Here the CDR3 DNA is all that survives: 45 bases in frame from base 1. In regard to this clone: There is no known antigen for this receptor. Per-base qualities were not stored, and no clone one base away is much larger.

Study-wide conclusions, independent of this receptor: Because sequencing depth was different between pre-surgery and post-surgery blood, clones absent from the pre-surgery sample may reflect undersampling. Viral specificity was inferred solely from CDR3 sequence similarity, and the HCMV serostatus of the patients was not known.

The immunoSEQ assay was used to generate TCR beta chain sequences from genomic DNA. The source study handled its data this way. CDR3 sequences that did not begin with the conserved framework cysteine at position 104 were removed by hand. To get clonality, the normalized Shannon's Diversity Index was subtracted from one, giving values from 0 (maximal diversity) to 1 (oligoclonal). To check whether a given CDR3 had different frequencies in two samples, for example brain versus blood, chi-squared comparison-of-proportions tests were used. Public clonotypes were identified by searching immuneACCESS, and similarity to known antiviral clonotypes was assessed with the VDJdb browser. TCRdb carries this immuneACCESS record with in-frame sequences only. Its versions omit some clonotypes, under half of them owing to an unresolved V gene in the studies checked, with the rest unexplained. The V and J calls and clone size come from that table; D and trimming were worked out from the DNA. The sample table contains hundreds of thousands of clones; only one count was recorded for about 94% of them. Together, the top ten hold 5.7% of the sample.

In light of the paper, this sample's time point label describes: blood from clinic visit 5 months post-surgery; TSC patient then seizure free. Surgery cases with the highest brain T cell transcript signatures were selected for TCR beta chain sequencing of brain tissue and, where available, blood. Prior to surgery, the patients had been treated with at least one anti-epileptic drug. The TCR-sequenced patients were children whose drug-resistant epilepsy was caused by tuberous sclerosis complex, focal cortical dysplasia, Rasmussen encephalitis or hemimegalencephaly. The Monarch genomic DNA purification kit was used to extract bulk genomic DNA from unsorted brain tissue and from whole blood.

This TCR was recovered from a boy in the first two years of life with tuberous sclerosis and intractable seizures. The V and J genes are TRBV19 and TRBJ2-6; the D segment cannot be called with confidence. The starting material was peripheral blood, obtained 4 to 5 months after surgery. CDR3 sequence: CASSIAGLGANVLTF. The DNA reads as follows: TGTGCCAGTAGTATCGCCGGCCTAGGAGCCAACGTCCTGACTTTC.